The count of the clone carrying this T cell receptor (beta chain) is one. Its antigen remains unknown. Nashville, Tennessee was home to all donors, who were Caucasian adults. The data derive from a study of shared clonotypes between healthy human individuals. Per the study methods: Because ImmunoSEQ provided only junction sequences with no quality scores, the filtering differed. Generated by immunoSEQ multiplex PCR, the TCRdb table keeps only in-frame clones and is missing some. V and J calls plus clone size are reproduced from that table; the DNA served to infer D and trimming. This table holds around 1,100,000 clones, 70% to 85% found once. Study-wide results and caveats: Although depth was large, rarefaction showed that sequencing of the sorted subsets was incomplete. Memory subsets had estimated richness that was generally smaller than that of naive subsets.

The CDR3 spans 15 residues. J lost 3 bases, V lost 5 bases, and 3 bases had no gene match. Per the germline V gene, CDR1 is ENHRY and CDR2 is SYGVKD. The V call is TRBV10-3, the J call TRBJ2-1; 11 positions match TRBD2. The source of this sequence is a man between 18 and 29 years old in good health. Some clones in this sample may be carry-over from other donors' samples. The material sequenced was memory CD4+ T cells from PBMCs. Subset in this sample: CD45RA-negative fraction. The CDR3 bases are TGTGCCATCAGTACCGGGACTAGCGGCTACAATGAGCAGTTCTTC. Translation gives CAISTGTSGYNEQFF.